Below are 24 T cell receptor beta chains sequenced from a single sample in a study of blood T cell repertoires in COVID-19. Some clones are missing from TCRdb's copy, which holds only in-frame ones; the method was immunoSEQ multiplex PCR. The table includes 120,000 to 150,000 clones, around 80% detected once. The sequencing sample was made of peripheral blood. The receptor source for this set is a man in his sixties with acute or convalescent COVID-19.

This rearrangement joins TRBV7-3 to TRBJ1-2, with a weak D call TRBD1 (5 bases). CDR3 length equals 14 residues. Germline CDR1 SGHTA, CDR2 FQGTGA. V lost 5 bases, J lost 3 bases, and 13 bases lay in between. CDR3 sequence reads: CASSPTAQYYGYTF. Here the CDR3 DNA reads TGTGCCAGCAGCCCGACAGCCCAATACTATGGCTACACCTTC.

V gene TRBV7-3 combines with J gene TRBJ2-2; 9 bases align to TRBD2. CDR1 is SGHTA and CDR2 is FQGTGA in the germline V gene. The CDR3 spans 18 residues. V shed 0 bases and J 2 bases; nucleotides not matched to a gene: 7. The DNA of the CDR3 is TGTGCCAGCAGCTTAACGTTCCGGACTAGCGACAACACCGGGGAGCTGTTTTTT. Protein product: CASSLTFRTSDNTGELFF.

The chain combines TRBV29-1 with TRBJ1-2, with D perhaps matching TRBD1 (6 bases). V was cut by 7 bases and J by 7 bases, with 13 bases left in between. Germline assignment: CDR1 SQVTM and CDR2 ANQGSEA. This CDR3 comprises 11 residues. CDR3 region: CSGRGAFGYTF. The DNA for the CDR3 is TGCAGCGGCAGGGGAGCGTTTGGCTACACCTTC. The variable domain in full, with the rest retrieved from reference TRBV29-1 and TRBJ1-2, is SAVISQKPSRDICQRGTSLTIQCQVDSQVTMMFWYRQQPGQSLTLIATANQGSEATYESGFVIDKFPISRPNLTFSTLTVSNMSPEDSSIYLCSGRGAFGYTFGSGTRLTVV.

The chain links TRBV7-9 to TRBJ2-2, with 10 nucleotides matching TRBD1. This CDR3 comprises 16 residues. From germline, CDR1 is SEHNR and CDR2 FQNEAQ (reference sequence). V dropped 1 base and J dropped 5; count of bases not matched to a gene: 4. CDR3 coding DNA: TGTGCCAGCAGCTTAGTAGCGGGACAGGGGACCGGGGAGCTGTTTTTT. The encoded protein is CASSLVAGQGTGELFF. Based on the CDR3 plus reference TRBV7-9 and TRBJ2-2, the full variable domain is DTGVSQNPRHKITKRGQNVTFRCDPISEHNRLYWYRQTLGQGPEFLTYFQNEAQLEKSRLLSDRFSAERPKGSFSTLEIQRTEQGDSAMYLCASSLVAGQGTGELFFGEGSRLTVL.

CDR3 residues: CASSGGGADTGELFF. The CDR3 DNA is TGTGCCAGCAGTGGAGGGGGCGCGGACACCGGGGAGCTGTTTTTT. V gene TRBV6-4 combines with J gene TRBJ2-2; TRBD1 agrees at 7 bases. Germline V gene sequence: CDR1 MRHNA, CDR2 SNTAGT. The CDR3 loop spans 15 amino acids. Trimming cost V 4 bases and J 3 bases; bases outside gene matches: 5.

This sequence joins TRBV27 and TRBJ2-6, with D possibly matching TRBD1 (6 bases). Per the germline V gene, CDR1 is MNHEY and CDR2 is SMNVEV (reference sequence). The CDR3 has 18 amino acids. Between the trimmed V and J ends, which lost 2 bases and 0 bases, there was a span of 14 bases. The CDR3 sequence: CASSLGQLSLSGANVLTF. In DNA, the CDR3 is TGTGCCAGCAGTTTAGGACAGCTGAGCCTCTCTGGGGCCAACGTCCTGACTTTC.

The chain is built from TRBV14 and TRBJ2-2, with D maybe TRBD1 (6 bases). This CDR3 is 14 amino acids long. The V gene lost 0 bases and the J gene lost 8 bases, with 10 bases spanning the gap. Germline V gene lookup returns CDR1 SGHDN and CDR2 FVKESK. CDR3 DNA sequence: TGTGCCAGCAGCCAAGAGGTCAGGGGTGGGGAGCTGTTTTTT. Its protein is CASSQEVRGGELFF.

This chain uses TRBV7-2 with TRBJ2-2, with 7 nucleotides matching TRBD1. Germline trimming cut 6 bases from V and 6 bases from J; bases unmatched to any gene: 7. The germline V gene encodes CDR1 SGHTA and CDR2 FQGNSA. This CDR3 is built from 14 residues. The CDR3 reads CASRRTTGPGELFF. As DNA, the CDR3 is TGTGCCAGCAGACGTACGACAGGGCCCGGGGAGCTGTTTTTT.

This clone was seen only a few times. CDR3 nucleotides: TGCGCCAGCAGCCAACAATCAATCCCGGGACAGCTCACCTACGAGCAGTACTTC. Its translation is CASSQQSIPGQLTYEQYF. The chain combines TRBV4-1 with TRBJ2-7, with 7 bases matching TRBD1. CDR3 length equals 18 residues. The ends lost 2 bases at V and 2 bases at J; junction bases unmatched: 15. The germline V gene has CDR1 MGHRA and CDR2 YSYEKL.

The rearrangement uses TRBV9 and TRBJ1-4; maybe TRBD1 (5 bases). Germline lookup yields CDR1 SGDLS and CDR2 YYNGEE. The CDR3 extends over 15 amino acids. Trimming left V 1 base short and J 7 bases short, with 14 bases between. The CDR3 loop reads CASSVTTGGGEKLFF. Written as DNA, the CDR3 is TGTGCCAGCAGCGTAACGACGGGCGGGGGTGAAAAACTGTTTTTT.

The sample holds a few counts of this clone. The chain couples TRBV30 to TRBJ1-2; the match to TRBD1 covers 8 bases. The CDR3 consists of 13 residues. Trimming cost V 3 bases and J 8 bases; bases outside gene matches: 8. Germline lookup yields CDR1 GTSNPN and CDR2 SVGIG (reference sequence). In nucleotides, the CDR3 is TGTGCCTGGAGCGCGGACAGGGCCGGGGGCTACACCTTC. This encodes CAWSADRAGGYTF. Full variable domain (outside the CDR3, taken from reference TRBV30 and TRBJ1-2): SQTIHQWPATLVQPVGSPLSLECTVEGTSNPNLYWYRQAAGRGLQLLFYSVGIGQISSEVPQNLSASRPQDRQFILSSKKLLLSDSGFYLCAWSADRAGGYTFGSGTRLTVV.

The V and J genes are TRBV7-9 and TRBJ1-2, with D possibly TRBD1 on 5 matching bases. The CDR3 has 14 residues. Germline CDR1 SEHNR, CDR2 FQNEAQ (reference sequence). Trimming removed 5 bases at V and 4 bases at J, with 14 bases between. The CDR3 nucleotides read TGTGCCAGCAGCAGATTAGGGGCCCCCTATGGCTACACCTTC. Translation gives CASSRLGAPYGYTF.

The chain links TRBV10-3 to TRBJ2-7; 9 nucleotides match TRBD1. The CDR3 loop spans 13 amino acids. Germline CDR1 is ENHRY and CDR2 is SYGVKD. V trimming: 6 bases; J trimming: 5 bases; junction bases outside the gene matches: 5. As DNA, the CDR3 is TGTGCCATCAGAGGGACAGGGAACGACGAGCAGTACTTC. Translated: CAIRGTGNDEQYF.

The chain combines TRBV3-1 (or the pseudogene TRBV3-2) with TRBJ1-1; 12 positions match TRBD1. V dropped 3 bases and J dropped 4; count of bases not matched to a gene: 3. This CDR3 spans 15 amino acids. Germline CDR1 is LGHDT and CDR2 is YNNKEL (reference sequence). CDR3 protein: CASSHGTGGFTEAFF. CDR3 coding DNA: TGTGCCAGCAGCCATGGGACAGGGGGCTTCACTGAAGCTTTCTTT.

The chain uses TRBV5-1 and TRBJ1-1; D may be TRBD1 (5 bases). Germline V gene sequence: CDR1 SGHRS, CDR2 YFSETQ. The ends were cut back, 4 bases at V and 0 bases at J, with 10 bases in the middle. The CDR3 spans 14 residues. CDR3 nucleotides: TGCGCCAGCAGCCAGACAGCATTGAACACTGAAGCTTTCTTT. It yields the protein CASSQTALNTEAFF. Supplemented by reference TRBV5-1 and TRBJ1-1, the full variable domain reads KAGVTQTPRYLIKTRGQQVTLSCSPISGHRSVSWYQQTPGQGLQFLFEYFSETQRNKGNFPGRFSGRQFSNSRSEMNVSTLELGDSALYLCASSQTALNTEAFFGQGTRLTVV.

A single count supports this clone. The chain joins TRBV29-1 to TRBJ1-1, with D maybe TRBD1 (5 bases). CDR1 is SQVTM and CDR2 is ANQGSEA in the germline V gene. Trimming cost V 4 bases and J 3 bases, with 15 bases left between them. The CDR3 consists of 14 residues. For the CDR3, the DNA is TGCAGCGTTGCTTCAGGGTTTGGGGACACTGAAGCTTTCTTT. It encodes CSVASGFGDTEAFF.

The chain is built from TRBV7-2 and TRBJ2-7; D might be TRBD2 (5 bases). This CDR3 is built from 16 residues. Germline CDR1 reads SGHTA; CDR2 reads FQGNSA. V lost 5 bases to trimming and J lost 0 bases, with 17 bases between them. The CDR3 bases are TGTGCCAGCAGCCCCACGGGATCGACCTTCTCCTACGAGCAGTACTTC. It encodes CASSPTGSTFSYEQYF.

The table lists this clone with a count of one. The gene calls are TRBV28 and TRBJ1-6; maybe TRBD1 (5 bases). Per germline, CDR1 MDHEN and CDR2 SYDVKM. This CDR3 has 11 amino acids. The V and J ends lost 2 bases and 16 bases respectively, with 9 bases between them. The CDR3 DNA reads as TGTGCCAGCAGTTTAGGCAGGGTGCTCCACTTT. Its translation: CASSLGRVLHF.

CDR3 sequence: CAISGQGGEQYF. The DNA for the CDR3 is TGTGCCATCAGCGGACAGGGGGGGGAGCAGTACTTC. The V and J genes are TRBV10-3 and TRBJ2-7; TRBD1 agrees at 10 bases. Germline V CDR1 and CDR2: ENHRY, SYGVKD. The CDR3 covers 12 residues. Germline trimming cut 6 bases from V and 7 bases from J; bases unmatched to any gene: 3.

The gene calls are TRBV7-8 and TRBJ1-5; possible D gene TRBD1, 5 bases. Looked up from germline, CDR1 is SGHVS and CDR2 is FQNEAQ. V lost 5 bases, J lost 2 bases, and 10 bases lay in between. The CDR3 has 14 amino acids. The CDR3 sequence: CASSAGPGNQPQHF. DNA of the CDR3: TGTGCCAGCAGCGCGGGACCGGGCAATCAGCCCCAGCATTTT.

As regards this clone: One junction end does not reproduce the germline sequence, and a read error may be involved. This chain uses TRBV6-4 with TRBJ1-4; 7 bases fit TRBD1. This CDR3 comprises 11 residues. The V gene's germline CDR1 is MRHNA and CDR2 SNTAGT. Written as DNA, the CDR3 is TGTGCCAGCAGGGACCCAGGACAGGCCACTTTT. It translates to CASRDPGQATF.

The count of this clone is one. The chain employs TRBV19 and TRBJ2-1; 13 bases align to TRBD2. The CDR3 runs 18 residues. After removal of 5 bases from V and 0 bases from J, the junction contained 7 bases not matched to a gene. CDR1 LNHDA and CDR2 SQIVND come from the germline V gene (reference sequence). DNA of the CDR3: TGTGCCAGTAGTGCCCCCCGGACTAGCGGGAGCTCCTACAATGAGCAGTTCTTC. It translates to CASSAPRTSGSSYNEQFF.

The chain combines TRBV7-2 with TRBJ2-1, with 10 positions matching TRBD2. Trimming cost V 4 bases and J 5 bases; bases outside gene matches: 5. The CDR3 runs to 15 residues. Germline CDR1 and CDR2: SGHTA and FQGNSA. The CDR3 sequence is CASSSRLAGNNEQFF. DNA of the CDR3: TGTGCCAGCAGCTCCCGACTAGCGGGCAACAATGAGCAGTTCTTC.

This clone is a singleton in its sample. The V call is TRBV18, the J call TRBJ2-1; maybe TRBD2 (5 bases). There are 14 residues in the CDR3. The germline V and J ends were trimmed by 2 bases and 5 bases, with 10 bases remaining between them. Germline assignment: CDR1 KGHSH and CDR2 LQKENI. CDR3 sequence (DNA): TGTGCCAGCTCACCATCAGCGAGGGACAATGAGCAGTTCTTC. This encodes CASSPSARDNEQFF.